The 9 T cell receptor beta chains reported below all come from one sample, sequenced in a study of blood T cells in healthy people across ages (dated by TCRdb to between 2014 and 2017). Library preparation was by 5' RACE. The reads were generated on an Illumina HiSeq 2500. A second about 6 to 11 cycle PCR used a sample-barcoded 5' primer and a J-beta primer mix. TCRdb ran its own pipeline on the public reads, namely fastp trimming at Q25 and MiXCR clone calling, and kept in-frame beta chains. Each CDR3 protein appears once, grouped with its most common genes and DNA. This sample has 1 million to 1.2 million distinct CDR3 sequences in its table, and more than 30% of those were observed once. The ten largest clones capture roughly 13% of the sample. The specimen was blood. These receptors came from a young man in good health.

This clonotype was seen once. The gene calls are TRBV30 and TRBJ1-2, with D perhaps matching TRBD1 (6 bases). Germline loops: CDR1 GTSNPN, CDR2 SVGIG (reference sequence). Trimming took 4 bases from V and 7 from J, leaving 13 bases between them. This CDR3 is 12 amino acids long. The CDR3 loop is CAWNGGGGGYTF. In nucleotides, the CDR3 is TGTGCCTGGAATGGGGGGGGCGGTGGCTACACCTTC.

This clonotype appeared a few times. The chain joins TRBV5-1 to TRBJ1-2, with D maybe TRBD1 (5 bases). The CDR3 loop spans 14 amino acids. The ends were cut back, 4 bases at V and 5 bases at J, with 15 bases in the middle. CDR1 is SGHRS, CDR2 YFSETQ, per germline. The CDR3 DNA reads as TGCGCCAGCAGCCCGGGACGGGCCCTTTATGGCTACACCTTC. Its translation is CASSPGRALYGYTF.

This clonotype was seen just once. V and J are TRBV7-2 and TRBJ1-6, with D possibly being TRBD1 (6 bases). Germline V gene data show CDR1 as SGHTA and CDR2 as FQGNSA. V was shortened by 5 bases and J by 3 bases, with 8 bases between the two germline ends. This CDR3 comprises 14 residues. The CDR3 nucleotides read TGTGCCAGCAGCGGGACAAGCTATAATTCACCCCTCCACTTT. Encoded protein: CASSGTSYNSPLHF.

The J gene is TRBJ1-5, the V gene TRBV2; D unclear. Germline values: CDR1 SNHLY, CDR2 FYNNEI. Between the trimmed V and J ends, which lost 4 bases and 1 base, there was a span of 8 bases. The CDR3 contains 14 residues. CDR3 DNA: TGTGCCAGCAGTGTAGATAGAAGCAATCAGCCCCAGCATTTT. Translated: CASSVDRSNQPQHF.

On this clonotype: One end of the junction varies from germline; a read error may be responsible. The V gene is TRBV12-3 or TRBV12-4, the J gene TRBJ2-3; D possibly corresponds to TRBD2 (5 bases). CDR3 length: 17 amino acids. CDR3 loop: CASSLGPGIGGTDTQYF. CDR3 coding DNA: TGTGCCAGCAGTTTAGGCCCGGGAATAGGCGGTACAGATACGCAATATTTT.

V gene TRBV20-1 combines with J gene TRBJ1-2, with D tentatively TRBD1 (5 bases). This CDR3 is 13 amino acids long. Germline V gene data show CDR1 as DFQATT and CDR2 as SNEGSKA (reference sequence). Trimming cost V 3 bases and J 3 bases, with 11 bases left between them. CDR3 in amino acids: CSARQGLDYGYTF. For the CDR3, the DNA is TGCAGTGCTAGGCAGGGCCTGGACTATGGCTACACCTTC.

This clonotype was observed a handful of times. The CDR3 here is CASSPQGADLEQFF. CDR3 nucleotides: TGTGCCAGCAGCCCACAAGGGGCAGACCTCGAGCAGTTCTTC. The chain links TRBV7-2 to TRBJ2-1; weak D call: TRBD1 (5 bases). The germline V gene has CDR1 SGHTA and CDR2 FQGNSA. The germline V and J ends were trimmed by 5 bases and 10 bases, with 18 bases remaining between them. The CDR3 has 14 amino acids. Complete variable domain (other parts from reference TRBV7-2 and TRBJ2-1): GAGVSQSPSNKVTEKGKDVELRCDPISGHTALYWYRQSLGQGLEFLIYFQGNSAPDKSGLPSDRFSAERTGGSVSTLTIQRTQQEDSAVYLCASSPQGADLEQFFGPGTRLTVL.

The CDR3 reads CASSSGESNQPQHF. Here the CDR3 DNA reads TGCGCCAGCAGCTCAGGGGAAAGCAATCAGCCCCAGCATTTT. J is TRBJ1-5 and V is TRBV5-1; D is perhaps TRBD1 (6 bases). Trimming shortened V by 3 bases and J by 1 base, and 8 bases separated the two germline ends. In germline, CDR1 is SGHRS, CDR2 YFSETQ. This CDR3 spans 14 amino acids. Combining the CDR3 with reference TRBV5-1 and TRBJ1-5 gives the whole variable domain KAGVTQTPRYLIKTRGQQVTLSCSPISGHRSVSWYQQTPGQGLQFLFEYFSETQRNKGNFPGRFSGRQFSNSRSEMNVSTLELGDSALYLCASSSGESNQPQHFGDGTRLSIL.

A remark on this clonotype: At one of its ends the junction is not consistent with the germline gene, which may arise from a read error. This chain links TRBV20-1 with TRBJ2-1, with a tentative D call TRBD1 (5 bases). This CDR3 has 14 amino acids. The germline gives CDR1 DFQATT, CDR2 SNEGSKA (reference sequence). The CDR3 DNA follows: TGCAGTGCTCCCACAGGTCCCTCCTACAATGGGCAGTTCTTC. This sequence encodes CSAPTGPSYNGQFF.